This T cell receptor beta chain was captured in a study of graft-versus-host responses after intestinal transplantation. For the study at large: Each transplant was multivisceral, liver-intestinal, or isolated intestinal.

With regard to this clone: The antigen remains unidentified.

Study conclusions and caveats: Some GvH clones appeared in ileal mucosa or blood before recipient bone marrow.

V lost 7 bases to trimming and J lost 0 bases, with 14 bases between them. Per the germline V gene, CDR1 is MNHNS and CDR2 is SASEGT. The CDR3 runs to 15 residues. Repertoires were generated with immunoSEQ multiplex PCR, while TCRdb's copy carries only in-frame clones and drops some. This table holds approximately 99,000 clones, 90% to 95% found once. Specimen: unstimulated CD4+ T cells sorted from spleen or lymph node cells, collected before transplant. The chain couples TRBV6-1 to TRBJ2-3, with no clear D. The source of this sequence is a human donor who was the organ donor for an intestinal transplant. This CDR3 reads CASNDRRGSTDTQYF. Here the CDR3 DNA reads TGTGCCAGCAACGACCGACGAGGAAGCACAGATACGCAGTATTTT.